This is a list of T cell receptor beta chains from one sample in a study of early T cells in non-severe SARS-CoV-2 infection. TCRdb itself ran the 5' RACE reads through MiXCR, one entry per CDR3 protein. The sample holds tens of thousands of distinct CDR3 sequences, roughly 7.1% seen once. The sample in question was whole blood, obtained at baseline. The receptors were gathered from an adult who was a healthcare worker with PCR-confirmed SARS-CoV-2 infection or an uninfected control (not recorded which). The CDR3 runs from the conserved cysteine through the conserved F or W. D genes are given only for firm matches. Size values are once, few and many counts, or a class for expanded clones, and some rows have none.

cdr3_length d_call clone_size j_call v_call cdr3_nt cdr3_aa
16 TRBD1 . TRBJ2-5 TRBV28 TGTGCCAGCAGTTTCCTGCAGACAGGGACCCAAGAGACCCAGTACTTC CASSFLQTGTQETQYF
15 . many TRBJ2-1 TRBV11-1 TGTGCCAGCAGCCCCTTGGGACTCAACTACAATGAGCAGTTCTTC CASSPLGLNYNEQFF
13 . few TRBJ2-5 TRBV20-1 TGCAGTGCTCCCTCGGGGGCTCAAGAGACCCAGTACTTC CSAPSGAQETQYF
14 . . TRBJ2-5 TRBV5-1 TGCGCCAGTCATTCCACAGGGTTCGAAGAGACCCAGTACTTC CASHSTGFEETQYF
15 TRBD2 many TRBJ2-7 TRBV7-2 TGTGCCAGCAGTCTGACTAGCGTTTCTTCCTACGAGCAGTACTTC CASSLTSVSSYEQYF
15 . many TRBJ2-1 TRBV14 TGTGCCAGCAGCAGGGCCGGTTTCCCCTACAATGAGCAGTTCTTC CASSRAGFPYNEQFF
14 . many TRBJ2-1 TRBV7-9 TGTGCCAGCAGCCCGATTGGGTTTTACAATGAGCAGTTCTTC CASSPIGFYNEQFF
14 TRBD1 . TRBJ1-2 TRBV27 TGTGCCAGCAGTTCTAGATCAGGGGGACAAGGCTACACCTTC CASSSRSGGQGYTF
16 TRBD2 few TRBJ2-3 TRBV5-5 TGTGCCAGCAGCTTGCGTCTAGCGGGAGAATCAGATACGCAGTATTTT CASSLRLAGESDTQYF
14 . . TRBJ2-1 TRBV29-1 TGCAGCGTTTTCACGGCCAGCTCCTACAATGAGCAGTTCTTC CSVFTASSYNEQFF
14 . many TRBJ2-5 TRBV20-1 TGCAGTGCCCACCGGGCCGACAATCAAGAGACCCAGTACTTC CSAHRADNQETQYF
15 TRBD1 many TRBJ2-2 TRBV24-1 TGTGCCACCAGTCGAGGGCAGGGGGACACCGGGGAGCTGTTTTTT CATSRGQGDTGELFF
16 TRBD2 many TRBJ2-1 TRBV29-1 TGCAGCGTTCGGACTAGCGGGAGGGTTTCCTACAATGAGCAGTTCTTC CSVRTSGRVSYNEQFF
17 TRBD2 . TRBJ2-1 TRBV12-3/TRBV12-4 TGTGCCAGCAGTTTATTTATTTCCAGCGGGATTGGATTGTACCACCACTTC CASSLFISSGIGLYHHF
14 . . TRBJ2-3 TRBV6-6 TGTGCCAGCAGTTACGGCGCGGACACAGATACGCAGTATTTT CASSYGADTDTQYF
15 . few TRBJ2-7 TRBV28 TGTGCCAGCAGTTTGGACAGCCTAGGCACCTACGAGCAGTACTTC CASSLDSLGTYEQYF
16 TRBD2 few TRBJ2-4 TRBV19 TGTGCCAGTAGTTCGGGGGTGGCGGGAGGAAGGGACATTCAGTACTTC CASSSGVAGGRDIQYF
15 . . TRBJ1-5 TRBV6-1 TGTGCCAGCAGTGAGGGGCTAGAGTTCAATCAGCCCCAGCATTTT CASSEGLEFNQPQHF
17 TRBD1 many TRBJ2-5 TRBV5-6 TGTGCCAGCAGCATAAGGACAGGGCCAACGCGAACAGAGACCCAGTACTTC CASSIRTGPTRTETQYF
13 . . TRBJ2-5 TRBV12-3/TRBV12-4 TGTGCCAGCAGGTACGACAAGGAAGAGACCCAGTACTTC CASRYDKEETQYF
13 . few TRBJ1-1 TRBV12-3/TRBV12-4 TGTGCCAGCAGTTTATACAGTAACACTGAAGCTTTCTTT CASSLYSNTEAFF
16 . many TRBJ2-7 TRBV6-5 TGTGCCAGCAGTTACCGGACGCCCTCGAGCTCCTACGAGCAGTACTTC CASSYRTPSSSYEQYF
14 TRBD1 many TRBJ2-1 TRBV5-1 TGCGCCAGCCGTCACAGGGGCCCCTACAATGAGCAGTTCTTC CASRHRGPYNEQFF
15 . few TRBJ2-3 TRBV7-7 TGTGCTAGCAGCTACTCATTAAGGGGCACAGATACGCAGTATTTT CASSYSLRGTDTQYF
14 . many TRBJ2-2 TRBV28 TGTGCCAGCAGTTTAGCCCACTCGCGGTCGGAGCTGTTTTTT CASSLAHSRSELFF
15 . . TRBJ2-2 TRBV6-2/TRBV6-3 TGTGCCAGCAGTCCCCCGTCGGACTTCACCGGGGAGCTGTTTTTT CASSPPSDFTGELFF
14 TRBD2 few TRBJ2-3 TRBV7-6 TGTGCCAGCAGCCCTAGCGGGAGCACAGATACGCAGTATTTT CASSPSGSTDTQYF
14 . many TRBJ2-3 TRBV14 TGTGCCAGCAGCCAAGAAATGAGTGCAGATACGCAGTATTTT CASSQEMSADTQYF